These T cell receptor beta chains were read from a single sample in a study of monozygotic twins with cystic fibrosis. The data were produced by immunoSEQ multiplex PCR, yet TCRdb's version contains in-frame clones alone and is incomplete. The data show some 35,000 clones, 85% to 95% seen once. The material sequenced was blood. These receptors were taken from a boy between 2 and 15 years old with cystic fibrosis. Both conserved end residues are part of each CDR3. Fields, in order: CDR3 protein, CDR3 DNA, D gene, clone size, V gene, J gene. The D gene is left open where the match is weak. Only some rows state a clone size, as once, few, many or a class for expanded clones.

CASSRDSIHEQYF	TGTGCCAGCAGCAGGGACAGTATCCACGAGCAGTACTTC	TRBD1	.	TRBV7-9	TRBJ2-7
CASSIFNGGHEQYF	TGTGCCAGTAGTATATTTAATGGAGGCCACGAGCAGTACTTC	.	.	TRBV19	TRBJ2-7
CASSISPPGGPPNYGYTF	TGTGCCAGCTCTATAAGCCCACCGGGGGGTCCCCCTAACTATGGCTACACCTTC	.	.	TRBV27	TRBJ1-2
CASSISPLAGKTQYF	TGTGCCAGTAGTATTTCCCCACTAGCGGGGAAGACCCAGTACTTC	TRBD2	.	TRBV19	TRBJ2-5
CASSPRAGVNTGELFF	TGTGCCAGCAGCCCGAGGGCAGGGGTTAACACCGGGGAGCTGTTTTTT	.	once	TRBV4-2	TRBJ2-2
CASSIGQGGNQPQHF	TGTGCCAGTAGTATCGGTCAGGGCGGCAATCAGCCCCAGCATTTT	.	.	TRBV19	TRBJ1-5
CASSLWTGETEAFF	TGTGCCAGCAGCTTATGGACAGGGGAGACTGAAGCTTTCTTT	TRBD1	.	TRBV11-2	TRBJ1-1
CASSRGLAGMGNIQYF	TGTGCCAGCAGTCGCGGGCTAGCGGGGATGGGGAACATTCAGTACTTC	TRBD2	.	TRBV27	TRBJ2-4
CASRGRLNYGYTF	TGCGCCAGCAGAGGCCGCCTTAACTATGGCTACACCTTC	.	.	TRBV10-2	TRBJ1-2
CASSPSRQETQYF	TGTGCCAGCTCACCGTCCAGGCAAGAGACCCAGTACTTC	.	.	TRBV18	TRBJ2-5
CASSGRLNSPLHF	TGTGCCAGCAGCGGACGATTGAATTCACCCCTCCACTTT	.	.	TRBV9	TRBJ1-6
CASSFGTSGGVMAVTQYF	TGTGCCAGCAGCTTCGGGACTAGCGGGGGGGTGATGGCTGTTACGCAGTATTTT	TRBD2	.	TRBV13	TRBJ2-3
CASRRGGSMSVSNQPQHF	TGTGCCAGCCGAAGGGGCGGATCGATGTCGGTGAGCAATCAGCCCCAGCATTTT	.	once	TRBV19	TRBJ1-5
CASSHPGANQPQHF	TGTGCCAGCAGCCATCCCGGGGCCAATCAGCCCCAGCATTTT	.	.	TRBV7-9	TRBJ1-5
CASSPGQSYNEQFF	TGTGCCAGCAGCCCGGGACAGAGCTACAATGAGCAGTTCTTC	TRBD1	.	TRBV6-1	TRBJ2-1
CASPTGATTSYEQYF	TGTGCCAGCCCGACAGGGGCTACTACCTCCTACGAGCAGTACTTC	TRBD1	once	TRBV27	TRBJ2-7
CASSLTGRNTEAFF	TGTGCCAGCAGCCTAACCGGGAGGAACACTGAAGCTTTCTTT	.	.	TRBV13	TRBJ1-1
CASSLGAGGASGANVLTF	TGTGCCAGCAGCTTAGGTGCAGGGGGCGCCTCTGGGGCCAACGTCCTGACTTTC	TRBD1	.	TRBV7-9	TRBJ2-6
CASSTTSGGYYEQYF	TGTGCCAGTAGTACTACTAGCGGGGGATACTACGAGCAGTACTTC	TRBD2	.	TRBV19	TRBJ2-7
CASSMGPVILYGYTF	TGTGCCAGCAGTATGGGACCTGTTATTCTTTATGGCTACACCTTC	.	.	TRBV25-1	TRBJ1-2
CASRDDKNTEAFF	TGTGCCAGCAGGGACGACAAGAACACTGAAGCTTTCTTT	.	once	TRBV6-6	TRBJ1-1
CASSLEGRQLANEQYF	TGTGCCAGCAGCTTAGAAGGACGCCAATTAGCCAACGAGCAGTACTTC	.	.	TRBV11-3	TRBJ2-7
CASSFGGGDTQYF	TGTGCCAGCAGTTTCGGGGGAGGGGATACGCAGTATTTT	TRBD2	.	TRBV27	TRBJ2-3
CASSYEGTNNSPLHF	TGTGCCAGCAGTTACGAGGGAACTAATAATTCACCCCTCCACTTT	.	.	TRBV6-6	TRBJ1-6
CASSVWTNTGELFF	TGTGCCAGCAGTGTATGGACGAACACCGGGGAGCTGTTTTTT	.	.	TRBV6-5	TRBJ2-2
CSVPTGTSGGQSSYNEQFF	TGCAGCGTCCCCACCGGGACTAGCGGGGGCCAGAGCTCCTACAATGAGCAGTTCTTC	TRBD2	.	TRBV29-1	TRBJ2-1
CATSRDRTLTRNTIYF	TGTGCCACCAGCAGAGATCGTACTCTGACCAGAAACACCATATATTTT	.	.	TRBV15	TRBJ1-3
CASSRQGAPGELFF	TGTGCCAGCTCTCGACAGGGAGCTCCCGGGGAGCTGTTTTTT	TRBD1	.	TRBV18	TRBJ2-2
CATRGLTEAFF	TGTGCCACTAGGGGGCTCACTGAAGCTTTCTTT	TRBD1	.	TRBV27	TRBJ1-1
CASSSGAPWDTQYF	TGTGCCAGCAGTTCGGGGGCCCCCTGGGATACGCAGTATTTT	.	.	TRBV6-5	TRBJ2-3
CASSTGFEGYTF	TGTGCCAGCAGTACAGGGTTCGAGGGCTACACCTTC	.	.	TRBV6-5	TRBJ1-2
CASSIDYNQPQHF	TGTGCCAGTAGTATTGATTACAATCAGCCCCAGCATTTT	.	few	TRBV19	TRBJ1-5
CASSYGQGWTEAFF	TGTGCCAGCAGCTATGGACAGGGCTGGACTGAAGCTTTCTTT	TRBD1	.	TRBV5-6	TRBJ1-1
CASSLFDRPGEAFF	TGTGCCAGCAGCCTATTCGACAGGCCCGGGGAGGCTTTCTTT	.	.	TRBV6-5	TRBJ1-1
CASRAGTGRDSPLHF	TGTGCCAGCAGAGCGGGTACAGGGAGGGATTCACCCCTCCACTTT	.	.	TRBV7-6	TRBJ1-6
CASSRGATSNSPLHF	TGCGCCAGCAGTAGAGGGGCCACCTCTAATTCACCCCTCCACTTT	.	.	TRBV5-1	TRBJ1-6
CASRRQGMVLNPGANVLTF	TGTGCCAGCAGGCGACAGGGGATGGTACTTAACCCTGGGGCCAACGTCCTGACTTTC	TRBD1	.	TRBV2	TRBJ2-6
CASSLDQQGPTF	TGTGCCAGCAGCTTAGACCAACAGGGTCCCACCTTC	.	.	TRBV11-3	TRBJ1-2
CASSPEGQAHYYGYTF	TGTGCCAGCAGCCCGGAGGGACAGGCCCACTACTATGGCTACACCTTC	TRBD1	.	TRBV5-5	TRBJ1-2
CASIRDLGETQYF	TGTGCCAGCATCAGGGACTTAGGGGAGACCCAGTACTTC	.	.	TRBV6-1	TRBJ2-5
CASSLQGANSPLHF	TGTGCCAGCAGCCTACAGGGGGCGAATTCACCCCTCCACTTT	TRBD1	.	TRBV5-4	TRBJ1-6
CASNSLEGIWELETQYF	TGTGCCAGCAACTCCTTGGAAGGGATTTGGGAGTTAGAGACCCAGTACTTC	.	once	TRBV5-5	TRBJ2-5
CASSELRTGGAYEQYF	TGTGCCAGCAGTGAACTTAGGACAGGGGGAGCCTACGAGCAGTACTTC	TRBD1	once	TRBV2	TRBJ2-7
CASRVLGGGAVGDTEAFF	TGTGCCAGCAGAGTCCTTGGGGGGGGTGCGGTAGGAGACACTGAAGCTTTCTTT	.	once	TRBV2	TRBJ1-1